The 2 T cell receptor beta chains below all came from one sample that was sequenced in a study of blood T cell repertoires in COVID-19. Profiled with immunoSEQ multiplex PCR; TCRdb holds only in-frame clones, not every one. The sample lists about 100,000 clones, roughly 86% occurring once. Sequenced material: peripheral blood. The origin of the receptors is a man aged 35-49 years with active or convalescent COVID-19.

The CDR3 DNA is TGTGCCAGTAACGGGAGGGATCGAAATTCACCCCTCCACTTT. Translated: CASNGRDRNSPLHF. This rearrangement joins TRBV19 to TRBJ1-6, with no clear D. From germline, CDR1 is LNHDA and CDR2 SQIVND (reference sequence). Trimming shortened V by 7 bases and J by 7 bases, and 14 bases separated the two germline ends. The CDR3 length is 14 residues.

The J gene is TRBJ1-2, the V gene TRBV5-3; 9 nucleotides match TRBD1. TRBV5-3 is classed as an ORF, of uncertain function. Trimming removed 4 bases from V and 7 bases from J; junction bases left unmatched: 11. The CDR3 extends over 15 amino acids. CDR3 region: CARSPRDREYCGYTF. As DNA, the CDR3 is TGTGCCAGAAGCCCCAGGGACAGGGAATATTGTGGCTACACCTTC.